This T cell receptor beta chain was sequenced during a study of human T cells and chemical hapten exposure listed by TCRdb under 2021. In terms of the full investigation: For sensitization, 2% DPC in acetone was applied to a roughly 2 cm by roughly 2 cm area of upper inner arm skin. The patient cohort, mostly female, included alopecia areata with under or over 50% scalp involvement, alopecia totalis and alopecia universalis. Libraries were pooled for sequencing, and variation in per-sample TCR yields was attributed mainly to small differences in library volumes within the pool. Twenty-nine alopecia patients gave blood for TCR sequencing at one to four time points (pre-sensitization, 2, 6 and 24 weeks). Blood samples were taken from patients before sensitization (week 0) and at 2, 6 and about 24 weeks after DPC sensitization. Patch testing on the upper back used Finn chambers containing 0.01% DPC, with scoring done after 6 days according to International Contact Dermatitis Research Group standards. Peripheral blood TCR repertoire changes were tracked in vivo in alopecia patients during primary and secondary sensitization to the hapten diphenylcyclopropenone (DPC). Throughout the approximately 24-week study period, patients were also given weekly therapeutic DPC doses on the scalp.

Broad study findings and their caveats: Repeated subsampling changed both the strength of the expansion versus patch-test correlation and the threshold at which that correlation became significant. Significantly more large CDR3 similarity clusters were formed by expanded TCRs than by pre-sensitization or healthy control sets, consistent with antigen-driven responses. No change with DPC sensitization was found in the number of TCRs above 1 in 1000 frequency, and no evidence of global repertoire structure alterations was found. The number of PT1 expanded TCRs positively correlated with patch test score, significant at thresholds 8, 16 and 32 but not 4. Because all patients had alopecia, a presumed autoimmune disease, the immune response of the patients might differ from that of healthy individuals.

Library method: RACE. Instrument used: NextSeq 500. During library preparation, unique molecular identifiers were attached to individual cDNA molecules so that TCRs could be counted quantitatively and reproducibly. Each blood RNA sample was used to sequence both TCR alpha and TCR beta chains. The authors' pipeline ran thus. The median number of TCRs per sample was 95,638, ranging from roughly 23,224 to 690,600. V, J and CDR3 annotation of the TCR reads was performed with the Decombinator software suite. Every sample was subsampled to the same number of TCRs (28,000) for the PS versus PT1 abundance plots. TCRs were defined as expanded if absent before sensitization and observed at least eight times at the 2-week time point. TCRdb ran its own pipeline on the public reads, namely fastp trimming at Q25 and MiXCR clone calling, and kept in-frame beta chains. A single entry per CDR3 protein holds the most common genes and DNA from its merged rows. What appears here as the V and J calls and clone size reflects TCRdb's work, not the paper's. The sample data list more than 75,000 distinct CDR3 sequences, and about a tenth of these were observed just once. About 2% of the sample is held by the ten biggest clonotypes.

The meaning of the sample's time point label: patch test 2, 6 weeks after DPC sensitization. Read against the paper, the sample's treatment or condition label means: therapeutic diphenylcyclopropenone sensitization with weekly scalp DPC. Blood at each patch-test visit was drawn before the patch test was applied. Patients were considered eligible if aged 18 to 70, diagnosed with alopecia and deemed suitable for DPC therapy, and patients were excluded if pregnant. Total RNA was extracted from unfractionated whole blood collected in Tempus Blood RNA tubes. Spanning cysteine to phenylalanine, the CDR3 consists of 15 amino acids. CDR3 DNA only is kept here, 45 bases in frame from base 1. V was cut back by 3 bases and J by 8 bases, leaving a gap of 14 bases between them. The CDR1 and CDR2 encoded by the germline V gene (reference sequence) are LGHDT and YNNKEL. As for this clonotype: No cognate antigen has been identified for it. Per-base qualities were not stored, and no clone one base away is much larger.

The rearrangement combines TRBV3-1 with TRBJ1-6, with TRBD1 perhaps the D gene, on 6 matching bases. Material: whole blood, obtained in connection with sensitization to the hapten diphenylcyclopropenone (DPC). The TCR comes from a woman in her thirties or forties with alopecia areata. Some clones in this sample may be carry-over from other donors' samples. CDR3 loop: CASSQGARTYSPLHF. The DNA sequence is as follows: TGTGCCAGCAGCCAGGGGGCCAGGACGTATTCACCCCTCCACTTT.